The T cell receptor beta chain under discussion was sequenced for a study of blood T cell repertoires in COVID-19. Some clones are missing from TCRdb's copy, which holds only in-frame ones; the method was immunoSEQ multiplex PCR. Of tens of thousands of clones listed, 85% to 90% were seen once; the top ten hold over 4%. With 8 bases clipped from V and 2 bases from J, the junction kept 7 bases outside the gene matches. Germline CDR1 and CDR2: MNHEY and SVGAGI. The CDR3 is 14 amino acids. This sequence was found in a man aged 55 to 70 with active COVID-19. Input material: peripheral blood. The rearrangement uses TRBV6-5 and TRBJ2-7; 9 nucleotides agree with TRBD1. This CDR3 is CASQTGGATYEQYF. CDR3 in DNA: TGTGCCAGCCAAACAGGGGGCGCGACCTACGAGCAGTACTTC.